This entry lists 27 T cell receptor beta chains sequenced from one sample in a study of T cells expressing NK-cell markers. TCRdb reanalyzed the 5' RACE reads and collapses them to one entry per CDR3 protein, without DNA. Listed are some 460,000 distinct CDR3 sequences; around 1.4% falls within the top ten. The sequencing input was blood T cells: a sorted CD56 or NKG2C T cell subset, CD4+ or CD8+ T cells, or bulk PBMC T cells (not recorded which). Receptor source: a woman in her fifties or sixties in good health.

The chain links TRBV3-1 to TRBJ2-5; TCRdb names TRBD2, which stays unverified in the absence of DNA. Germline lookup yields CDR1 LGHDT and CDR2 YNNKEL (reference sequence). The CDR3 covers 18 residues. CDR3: CASSLGGRGRAFWETQYF.

CDR3 amino acids: CASSSDRGVVGQYF. V and J are TRBV7-2 and TRBJ2-7; TCRdb calls TRBD1, which cannot be checked without DNA. Looked up from germline, CDR1 is SGHTA and CDR2 is FQGNSA. The CDR3 loop spans 14 amino acids.

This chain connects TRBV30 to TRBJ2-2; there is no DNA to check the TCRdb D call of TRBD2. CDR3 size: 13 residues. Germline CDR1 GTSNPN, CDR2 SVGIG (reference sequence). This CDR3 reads CAWSPAGTGELFF. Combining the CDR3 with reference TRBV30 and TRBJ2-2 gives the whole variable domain SQTIHQWPATLVQPVGSPLSLECTVEGTSNPNLYWYRQAAGRGLQLLFYSVGIGQISSEVPQNLSASRPQDRQFILSSKKLLLSDSGFYLCAWSPAGTGELFFGEGSRLTVL.

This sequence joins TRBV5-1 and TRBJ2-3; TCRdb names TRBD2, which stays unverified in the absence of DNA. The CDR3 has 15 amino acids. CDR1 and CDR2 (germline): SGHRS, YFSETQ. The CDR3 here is CASSLLGGGTDTQYF.

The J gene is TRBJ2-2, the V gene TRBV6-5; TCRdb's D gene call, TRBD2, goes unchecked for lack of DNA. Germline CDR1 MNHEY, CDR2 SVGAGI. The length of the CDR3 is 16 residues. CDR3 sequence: CASSYSAGVYTGELFF.

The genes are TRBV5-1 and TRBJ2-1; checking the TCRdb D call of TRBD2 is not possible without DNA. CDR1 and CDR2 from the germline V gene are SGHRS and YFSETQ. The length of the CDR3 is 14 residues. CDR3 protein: CASSLGSTTNEQFF.

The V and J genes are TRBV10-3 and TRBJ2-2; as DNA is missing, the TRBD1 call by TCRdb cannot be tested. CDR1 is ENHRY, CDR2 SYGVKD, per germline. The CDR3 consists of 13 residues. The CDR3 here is CAVSLRDDGELFF.

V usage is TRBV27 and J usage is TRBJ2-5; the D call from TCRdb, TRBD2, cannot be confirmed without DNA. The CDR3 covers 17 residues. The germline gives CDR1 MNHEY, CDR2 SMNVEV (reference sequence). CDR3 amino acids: CASSLLTSGRARETQYF.

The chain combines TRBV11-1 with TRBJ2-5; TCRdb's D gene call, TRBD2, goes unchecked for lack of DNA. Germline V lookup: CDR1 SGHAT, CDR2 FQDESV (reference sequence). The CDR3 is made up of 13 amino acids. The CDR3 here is CASSWLAEGTQYF. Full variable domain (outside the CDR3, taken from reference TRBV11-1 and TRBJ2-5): EAEVAQSPRYKITEKSQAVAFWCDPISGHATLYWYRQILGQGPELLVQFQDESVVDDSQLPKDRFSAERLKGVDSTLKIQPAELGDSAMYLCASSWLAEGTQYFGPGTRLLVL.

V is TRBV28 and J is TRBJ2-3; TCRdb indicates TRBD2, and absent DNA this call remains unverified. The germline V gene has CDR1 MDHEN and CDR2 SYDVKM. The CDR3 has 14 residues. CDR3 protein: CASREGGRSDTQYF.

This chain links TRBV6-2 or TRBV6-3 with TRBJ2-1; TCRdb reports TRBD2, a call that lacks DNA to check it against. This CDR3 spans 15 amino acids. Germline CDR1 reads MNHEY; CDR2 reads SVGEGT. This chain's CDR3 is CASSSLAGYNNEQFF.

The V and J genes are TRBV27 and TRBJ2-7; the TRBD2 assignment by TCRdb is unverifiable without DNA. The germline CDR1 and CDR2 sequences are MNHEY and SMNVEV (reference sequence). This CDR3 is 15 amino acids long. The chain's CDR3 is CASSLSSSARYEQYF.

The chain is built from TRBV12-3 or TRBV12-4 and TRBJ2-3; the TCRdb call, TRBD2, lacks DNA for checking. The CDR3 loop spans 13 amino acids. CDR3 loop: CASSLAALDTQYF.

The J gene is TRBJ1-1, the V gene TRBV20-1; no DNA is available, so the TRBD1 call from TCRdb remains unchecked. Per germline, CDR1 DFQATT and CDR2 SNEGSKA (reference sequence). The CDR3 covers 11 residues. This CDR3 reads CGQSRGTEAFF.

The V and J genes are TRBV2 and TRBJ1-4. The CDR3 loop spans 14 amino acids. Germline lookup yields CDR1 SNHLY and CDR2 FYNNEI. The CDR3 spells CASRRRSTNEKLFF. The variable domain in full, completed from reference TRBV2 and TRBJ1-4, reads EPEVTQTPSHQVTQMGQEVILRCVPISNHLYFYWYRQILGQKVEFLVSFYNNEISEKSEIFDDQFSVERPDGSNFTLKIRSTKLEDSAMYFCASRRRSTNEKLFFGSGTQLSVL.

CDR3 residues: CAISLVDGNQPQHF. This chain uses TRBV10-3 with TRBJ1-5. The CDR3 covers 14 residues. Per the germline V gene, CDR1 is ENHRY and CDR2 is SYGVKD.

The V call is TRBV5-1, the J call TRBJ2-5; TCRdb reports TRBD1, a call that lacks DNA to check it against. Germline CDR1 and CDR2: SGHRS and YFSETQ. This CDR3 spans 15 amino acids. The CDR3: CASSAGTIPQETQYF.

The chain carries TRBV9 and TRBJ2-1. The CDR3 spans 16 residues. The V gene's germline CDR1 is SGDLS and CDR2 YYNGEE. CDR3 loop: CASSGQVLSSYNEQFF. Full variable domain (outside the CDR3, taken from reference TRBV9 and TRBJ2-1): DSGVTQTPKHLITATGQRVTLRCSPRSGDLSVYWYQQSLDQGLQFLIQYYNGEERAKGNILERFSAQQFPDLHSELNLSSLELGDSALYFCASSGQVLSSYNEQFFGPGTRLTVL.

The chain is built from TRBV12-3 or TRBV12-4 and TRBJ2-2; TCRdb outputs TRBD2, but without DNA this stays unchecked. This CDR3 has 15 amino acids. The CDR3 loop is CASSFSGRAGGELFF.

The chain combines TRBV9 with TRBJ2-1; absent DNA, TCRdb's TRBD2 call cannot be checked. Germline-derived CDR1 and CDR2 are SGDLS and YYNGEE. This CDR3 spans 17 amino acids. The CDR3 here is CASSVDRGGRKHNEQFF.

Here the CDR3 reads CATLRRDGPGANVLTF. V usage is TRBV7-8 and J usage is TRBJ2-6; the D gene TCRdb calls, TRBD2, cannot be checked with no DNA. Looked up from germline, CDR1 is SGHVS and CDR2 is FQNEAQ. The CDR3 covers 16 residues.

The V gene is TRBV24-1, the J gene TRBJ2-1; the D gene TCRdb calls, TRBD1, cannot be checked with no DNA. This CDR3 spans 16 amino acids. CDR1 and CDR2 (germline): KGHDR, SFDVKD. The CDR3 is CATSDFSRTGENEQFF.

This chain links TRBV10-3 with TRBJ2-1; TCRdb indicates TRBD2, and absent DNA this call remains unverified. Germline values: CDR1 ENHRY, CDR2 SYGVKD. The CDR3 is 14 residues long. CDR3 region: CAISGLAAQGEQFF.

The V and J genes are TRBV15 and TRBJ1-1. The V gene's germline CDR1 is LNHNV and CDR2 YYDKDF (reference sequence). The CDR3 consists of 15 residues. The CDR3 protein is CATSLAKGSGTEAFF.

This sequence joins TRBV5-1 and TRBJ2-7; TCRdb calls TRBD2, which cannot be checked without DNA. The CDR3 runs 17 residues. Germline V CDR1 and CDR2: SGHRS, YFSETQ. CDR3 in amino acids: CASSLASPGLAVYEQYF.

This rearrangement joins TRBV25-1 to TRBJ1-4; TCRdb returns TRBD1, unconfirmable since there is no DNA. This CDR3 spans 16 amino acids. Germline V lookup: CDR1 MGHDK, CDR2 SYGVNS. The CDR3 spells CASSHKGRVGREKLFF.

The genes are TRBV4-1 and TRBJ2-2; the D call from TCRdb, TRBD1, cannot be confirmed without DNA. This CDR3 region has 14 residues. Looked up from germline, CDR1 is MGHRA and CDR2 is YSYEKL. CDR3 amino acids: CATTEGVVTGELFF.